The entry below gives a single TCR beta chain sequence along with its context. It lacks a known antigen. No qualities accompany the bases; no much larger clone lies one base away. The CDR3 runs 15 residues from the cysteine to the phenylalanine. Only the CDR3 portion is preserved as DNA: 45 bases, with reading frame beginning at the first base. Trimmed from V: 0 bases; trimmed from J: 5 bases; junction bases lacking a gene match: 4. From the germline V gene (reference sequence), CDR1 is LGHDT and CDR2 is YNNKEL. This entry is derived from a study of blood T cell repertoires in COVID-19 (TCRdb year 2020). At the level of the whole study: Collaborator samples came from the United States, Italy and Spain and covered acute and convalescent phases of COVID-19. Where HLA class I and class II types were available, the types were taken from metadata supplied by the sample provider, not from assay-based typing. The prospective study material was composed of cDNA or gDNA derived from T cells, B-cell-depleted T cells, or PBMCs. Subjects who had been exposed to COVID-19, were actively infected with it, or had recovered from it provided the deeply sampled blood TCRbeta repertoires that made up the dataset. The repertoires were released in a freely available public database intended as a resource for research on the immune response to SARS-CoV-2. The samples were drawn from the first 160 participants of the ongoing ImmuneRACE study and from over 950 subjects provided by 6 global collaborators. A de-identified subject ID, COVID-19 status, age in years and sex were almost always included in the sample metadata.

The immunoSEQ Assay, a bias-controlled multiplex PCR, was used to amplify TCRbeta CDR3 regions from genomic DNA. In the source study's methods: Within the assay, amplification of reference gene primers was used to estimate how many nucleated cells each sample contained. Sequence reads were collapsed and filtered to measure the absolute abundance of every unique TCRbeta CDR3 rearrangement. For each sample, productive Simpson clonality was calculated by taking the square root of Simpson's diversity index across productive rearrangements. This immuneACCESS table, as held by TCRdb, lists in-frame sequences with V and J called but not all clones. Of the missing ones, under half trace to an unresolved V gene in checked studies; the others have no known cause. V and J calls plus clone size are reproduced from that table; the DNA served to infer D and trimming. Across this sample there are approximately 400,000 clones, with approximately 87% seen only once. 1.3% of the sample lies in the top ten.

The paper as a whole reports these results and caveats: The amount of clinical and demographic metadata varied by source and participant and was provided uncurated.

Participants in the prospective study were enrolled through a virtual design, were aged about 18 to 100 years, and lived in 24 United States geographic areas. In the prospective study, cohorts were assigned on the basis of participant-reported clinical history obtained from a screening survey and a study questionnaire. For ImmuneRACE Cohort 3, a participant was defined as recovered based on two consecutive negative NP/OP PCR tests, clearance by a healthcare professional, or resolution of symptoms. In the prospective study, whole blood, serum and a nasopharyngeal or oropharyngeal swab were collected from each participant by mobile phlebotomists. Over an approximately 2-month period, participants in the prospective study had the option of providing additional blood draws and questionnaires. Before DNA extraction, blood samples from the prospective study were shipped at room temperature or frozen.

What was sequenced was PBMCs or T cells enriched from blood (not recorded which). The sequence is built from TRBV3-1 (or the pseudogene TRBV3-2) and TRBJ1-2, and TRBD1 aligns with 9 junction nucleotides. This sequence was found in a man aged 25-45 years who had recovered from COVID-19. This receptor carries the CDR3 CASSQDGDRVYGYTF. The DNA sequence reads TGTGCCAGCAGCCAAGATGGGGACAGGGTTTATGGCTACACCTTC.